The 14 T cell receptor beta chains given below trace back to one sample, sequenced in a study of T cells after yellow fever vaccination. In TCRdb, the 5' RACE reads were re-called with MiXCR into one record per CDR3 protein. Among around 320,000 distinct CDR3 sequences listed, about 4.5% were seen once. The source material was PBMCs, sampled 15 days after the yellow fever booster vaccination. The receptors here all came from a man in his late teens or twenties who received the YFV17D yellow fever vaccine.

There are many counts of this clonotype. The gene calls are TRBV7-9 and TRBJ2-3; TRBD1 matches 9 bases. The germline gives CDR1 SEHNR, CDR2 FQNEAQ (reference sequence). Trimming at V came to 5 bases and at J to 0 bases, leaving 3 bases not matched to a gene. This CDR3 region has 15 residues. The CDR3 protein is CASSPGQGSTDTQYF. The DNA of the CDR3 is TGTGCCAGCAGCCCCGGACAGGGGAGCACAGATACGCAGTATTTT.

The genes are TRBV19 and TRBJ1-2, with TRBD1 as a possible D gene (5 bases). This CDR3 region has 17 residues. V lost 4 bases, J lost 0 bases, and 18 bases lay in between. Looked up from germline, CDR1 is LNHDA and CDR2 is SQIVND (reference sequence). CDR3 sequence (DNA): TGTGCCAGTAGTAGTCAGGGTTTCCCACCCTCTAACTATGGCTACACCTTC. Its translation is CASSSQGFPPSNYGYTF.

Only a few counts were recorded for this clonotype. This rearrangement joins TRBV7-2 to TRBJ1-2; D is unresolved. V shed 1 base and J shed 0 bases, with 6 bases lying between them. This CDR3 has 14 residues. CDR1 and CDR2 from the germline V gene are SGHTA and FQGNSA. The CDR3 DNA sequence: TGTGCCAGCAGCTTAGACGTATCTAACTATGGCTACACCTTC. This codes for CASSLDVSNYGYTF.

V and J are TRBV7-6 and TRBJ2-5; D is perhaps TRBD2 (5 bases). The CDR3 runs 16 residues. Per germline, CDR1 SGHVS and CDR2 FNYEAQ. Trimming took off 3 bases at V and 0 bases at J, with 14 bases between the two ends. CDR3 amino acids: CASSLLATSYQETQYF. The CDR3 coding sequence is TGTGCCAGCAGCTTGTTAGCGACCTCGTACCAAGAGACCCAGTACTTC. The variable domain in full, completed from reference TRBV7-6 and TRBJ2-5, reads GAGVSQSPRYKVTKRGQDVALRCDPISGHVSLYWYRQALGQGPEFLTYFNYEAQQDKSGLPNDRFSAERPEGSISTLTIQRTEQRDSAMYRCASSLLATSYQETQYFGPGTRLLVL.

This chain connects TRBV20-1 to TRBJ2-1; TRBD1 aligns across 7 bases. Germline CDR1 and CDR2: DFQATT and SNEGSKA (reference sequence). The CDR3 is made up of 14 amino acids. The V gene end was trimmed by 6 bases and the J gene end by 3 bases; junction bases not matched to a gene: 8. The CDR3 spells CSAMDRNLYNEQFF. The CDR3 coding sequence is TGCAGTGCAATGGACAGGAACCTCTACAATGAGCAGTTCTTC.

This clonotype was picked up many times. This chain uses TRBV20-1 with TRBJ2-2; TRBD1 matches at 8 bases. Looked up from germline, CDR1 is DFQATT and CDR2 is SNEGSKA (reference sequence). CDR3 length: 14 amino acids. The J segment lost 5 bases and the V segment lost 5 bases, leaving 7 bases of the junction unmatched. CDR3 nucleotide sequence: TGCAGTGCTTACCGGACAGGGCGGACCGGGGAGCTGTTTTTT. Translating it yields CSAYRTGRTGELFF.

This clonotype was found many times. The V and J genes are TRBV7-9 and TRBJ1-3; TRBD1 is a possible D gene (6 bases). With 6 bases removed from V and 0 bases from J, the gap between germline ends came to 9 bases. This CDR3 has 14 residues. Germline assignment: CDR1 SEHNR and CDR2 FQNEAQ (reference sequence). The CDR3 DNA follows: TGTGCCAGCAGTTGGACAGCCTCTGGAAACACCATATATTTT. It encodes CASSWTASGNTIYF.

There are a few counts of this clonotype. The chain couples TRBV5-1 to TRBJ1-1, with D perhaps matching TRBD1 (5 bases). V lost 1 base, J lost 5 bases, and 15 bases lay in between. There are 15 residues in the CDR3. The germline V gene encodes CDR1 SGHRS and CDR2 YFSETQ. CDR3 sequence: CASSLLGSGITEAFF. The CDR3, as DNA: TGCGCCAGCAGCTTGTTAGGTTCAGGGATAACTGAAGCTTTCTTT. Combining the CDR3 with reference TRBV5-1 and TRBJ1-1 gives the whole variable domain KAGVTQTPRYLIKTRGQQVTLSCSPISGHRSVSWYQQTPGQGLQFLFEYFSETQRNKGNFPGRFSGRQFSNSRSEMNVSTLELGDSALYLCASSLLGSGITEAFFGQGTRLTVV.

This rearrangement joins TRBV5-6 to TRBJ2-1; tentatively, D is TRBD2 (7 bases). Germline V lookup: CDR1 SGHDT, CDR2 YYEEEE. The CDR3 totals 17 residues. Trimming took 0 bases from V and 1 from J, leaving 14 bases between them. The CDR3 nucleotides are TGTGCCAGCAGCTTGGGAGGGGGGGTTACATCCTACAATGAGCAGTTCTTC. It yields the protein CASSLGGGVTSYNEQFF.

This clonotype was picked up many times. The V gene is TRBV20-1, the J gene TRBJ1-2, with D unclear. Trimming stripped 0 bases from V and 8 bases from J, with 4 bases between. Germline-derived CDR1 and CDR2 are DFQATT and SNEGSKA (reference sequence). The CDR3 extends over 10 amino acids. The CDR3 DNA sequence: TGCAGTGCTAGAGAGAGGGGCTACACCTTC. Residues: CSARERGYTF.

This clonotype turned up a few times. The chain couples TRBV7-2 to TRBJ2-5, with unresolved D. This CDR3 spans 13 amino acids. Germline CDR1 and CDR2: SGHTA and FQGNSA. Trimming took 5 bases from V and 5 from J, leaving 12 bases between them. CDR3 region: CASSLVEAETQYF. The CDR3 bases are TGTGCCAGCAGCCTGGTCGAAGCGGAGACCCAGTACTTC.

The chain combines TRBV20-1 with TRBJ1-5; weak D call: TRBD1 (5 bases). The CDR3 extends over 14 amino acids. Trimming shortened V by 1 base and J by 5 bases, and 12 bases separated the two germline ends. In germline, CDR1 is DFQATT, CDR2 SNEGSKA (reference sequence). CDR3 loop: CSARVWDGDQPQHF. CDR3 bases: TGCAGTGCTAGAGTTTGGGACGGAGATCAGCCCCAGCATTTT.

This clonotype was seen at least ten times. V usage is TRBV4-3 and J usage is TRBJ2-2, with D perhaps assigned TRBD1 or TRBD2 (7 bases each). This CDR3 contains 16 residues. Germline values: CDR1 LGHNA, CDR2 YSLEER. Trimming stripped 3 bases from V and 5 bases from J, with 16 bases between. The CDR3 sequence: CASSHPTGRGTGELFF. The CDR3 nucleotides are TGCGCCAGCAGCCACCCGACAGGGAGGGGAACCGGGGAGCTGTTTTTT.

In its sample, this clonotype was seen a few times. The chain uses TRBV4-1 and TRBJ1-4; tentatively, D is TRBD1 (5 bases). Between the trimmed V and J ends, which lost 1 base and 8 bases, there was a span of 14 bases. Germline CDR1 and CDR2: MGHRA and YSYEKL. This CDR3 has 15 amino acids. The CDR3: CASSQGSGTYEKLFF. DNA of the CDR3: TGCGCCAGCAGCCAAGGGTCGGGGACTTACGAAAAACTGTTTTTT.